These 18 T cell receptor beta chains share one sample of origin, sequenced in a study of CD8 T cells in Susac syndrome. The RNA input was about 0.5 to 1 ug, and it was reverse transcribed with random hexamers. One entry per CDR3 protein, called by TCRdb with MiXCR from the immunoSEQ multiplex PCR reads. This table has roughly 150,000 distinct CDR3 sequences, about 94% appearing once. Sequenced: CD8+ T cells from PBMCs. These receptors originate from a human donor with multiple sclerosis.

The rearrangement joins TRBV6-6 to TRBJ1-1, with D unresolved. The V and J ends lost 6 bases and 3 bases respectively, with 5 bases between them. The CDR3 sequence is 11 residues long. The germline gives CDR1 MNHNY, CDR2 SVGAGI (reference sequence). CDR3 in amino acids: CASRADTEAFF. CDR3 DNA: TGTGCCAGCAGGGCCGACACTGAAGCTTTCTTT.

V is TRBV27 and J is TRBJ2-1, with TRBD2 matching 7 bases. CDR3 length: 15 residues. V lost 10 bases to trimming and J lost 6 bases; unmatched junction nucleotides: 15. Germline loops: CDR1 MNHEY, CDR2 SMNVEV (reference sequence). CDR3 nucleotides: TGTGCCACCCTTGCTCGGGGGGTCAAGGGCAATGAGCAGTTCTTC. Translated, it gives CATLARGVKGNEQFF.

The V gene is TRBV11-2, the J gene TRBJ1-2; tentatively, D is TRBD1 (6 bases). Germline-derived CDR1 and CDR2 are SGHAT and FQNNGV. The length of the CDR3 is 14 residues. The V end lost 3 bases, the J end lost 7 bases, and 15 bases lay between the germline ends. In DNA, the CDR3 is TGTGCCAGCAGCTTGGCTACAGGGTCGGCTGGCTACACCTTC. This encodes CASSLATGSAGYTF.

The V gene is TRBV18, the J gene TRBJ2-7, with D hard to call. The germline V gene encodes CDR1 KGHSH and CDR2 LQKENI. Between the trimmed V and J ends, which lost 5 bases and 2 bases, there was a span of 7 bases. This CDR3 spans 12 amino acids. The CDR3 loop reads CASSDVTYEQYF. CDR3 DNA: TGTGCCAGCTCAGACGTAACCTACGAGCAGTACTTC.

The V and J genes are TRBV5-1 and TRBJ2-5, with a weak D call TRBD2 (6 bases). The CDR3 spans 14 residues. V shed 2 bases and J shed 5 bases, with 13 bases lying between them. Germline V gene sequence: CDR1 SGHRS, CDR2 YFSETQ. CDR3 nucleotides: TGCGCCAGCAGCTTTCGGAGGGCTCGGGAGACCCAGTACTTC. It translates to CASSFRRARETQYF.

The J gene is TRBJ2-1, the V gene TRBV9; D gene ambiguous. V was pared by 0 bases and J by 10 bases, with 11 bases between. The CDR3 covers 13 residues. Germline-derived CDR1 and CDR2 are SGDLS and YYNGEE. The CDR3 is CASSVGGSREQFF. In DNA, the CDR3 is TGTGCCAGCAGCGTAGGGGGAAGCCGGGAGCAGTTCTTC.

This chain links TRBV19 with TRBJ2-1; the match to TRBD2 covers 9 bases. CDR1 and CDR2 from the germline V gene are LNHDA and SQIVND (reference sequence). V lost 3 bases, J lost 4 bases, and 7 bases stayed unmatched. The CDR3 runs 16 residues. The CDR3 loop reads CASSIGSGGPYNEQFF. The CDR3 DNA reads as TGTGCCAGTAGTATCGGTAGCGGGGGACCGTACAATGAGCAGTTCTTC.

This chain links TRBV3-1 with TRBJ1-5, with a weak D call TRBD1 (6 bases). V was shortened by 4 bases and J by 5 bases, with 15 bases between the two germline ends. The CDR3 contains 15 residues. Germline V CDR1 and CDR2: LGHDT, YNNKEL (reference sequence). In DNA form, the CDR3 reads TGTGCCAGCAGCCGAGGAACAGGGTATGATCAGCCCCAGCATTTT. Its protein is CASSRGTGYDQPQHF.

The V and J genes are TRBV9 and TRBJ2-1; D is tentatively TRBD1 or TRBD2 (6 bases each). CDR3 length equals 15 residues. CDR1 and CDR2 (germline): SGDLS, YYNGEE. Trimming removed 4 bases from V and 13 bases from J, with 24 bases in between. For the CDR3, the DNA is TGTGCCAGCAGCTCAGCCGTGGGGGGCGGAAGAGAACAGTTCTTC. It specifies CASSSAVGGGREQFF.

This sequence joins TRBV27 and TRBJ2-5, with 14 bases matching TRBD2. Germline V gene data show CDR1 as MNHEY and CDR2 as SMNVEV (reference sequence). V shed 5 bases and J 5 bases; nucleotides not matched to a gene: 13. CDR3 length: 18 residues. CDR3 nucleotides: TGTGCCAGCAGTGGGGGGACTAGCGGGGGTCCCGCGGAGGAGACCCAGTACTTC. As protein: CASSGGTSGGPAEETQYF.

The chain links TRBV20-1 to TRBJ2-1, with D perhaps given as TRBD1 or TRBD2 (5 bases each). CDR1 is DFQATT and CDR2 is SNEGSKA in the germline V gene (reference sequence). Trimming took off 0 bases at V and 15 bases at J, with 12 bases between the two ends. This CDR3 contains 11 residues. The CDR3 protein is CSARERGRVFF. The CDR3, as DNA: TGCAGTGCTAGAGAGAGGGGCCGGGTGTTCTTC.

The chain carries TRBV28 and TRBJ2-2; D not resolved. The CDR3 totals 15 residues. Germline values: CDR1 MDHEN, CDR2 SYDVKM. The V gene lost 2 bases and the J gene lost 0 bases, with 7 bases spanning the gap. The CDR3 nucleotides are TGTGCCAGCAGTTTAACAGTGACGAACACCGGGGAGCTGTTTTTT. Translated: CASSLTVTNTGELFF.

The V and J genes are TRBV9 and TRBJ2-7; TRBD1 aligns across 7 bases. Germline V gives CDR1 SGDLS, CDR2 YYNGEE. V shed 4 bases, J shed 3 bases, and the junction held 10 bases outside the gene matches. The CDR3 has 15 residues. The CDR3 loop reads CASSPGQVSNYEQYF. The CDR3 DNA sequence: TGTGCCAGCAGCCCCGGACAGGTTAGCAACTACGAGCAGTACTTC.

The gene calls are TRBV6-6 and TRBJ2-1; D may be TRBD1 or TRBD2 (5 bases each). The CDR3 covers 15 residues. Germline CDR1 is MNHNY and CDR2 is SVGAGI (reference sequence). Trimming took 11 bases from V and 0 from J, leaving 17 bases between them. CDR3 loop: CAGSSGGSSYNEQFF. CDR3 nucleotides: TGTGCCGGATCCTCTGGGGGTAGCTCCTACAATGAGCAGTTCTTC.

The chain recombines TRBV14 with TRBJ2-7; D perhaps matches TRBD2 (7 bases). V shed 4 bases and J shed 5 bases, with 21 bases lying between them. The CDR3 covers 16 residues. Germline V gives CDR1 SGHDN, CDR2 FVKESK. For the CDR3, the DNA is TGTGCCAGCAGCCCCCCTAGCGAGGGGGGGCGGCACGAGCAGTACTTC. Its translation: CASSPPSEGGRHEQYF.

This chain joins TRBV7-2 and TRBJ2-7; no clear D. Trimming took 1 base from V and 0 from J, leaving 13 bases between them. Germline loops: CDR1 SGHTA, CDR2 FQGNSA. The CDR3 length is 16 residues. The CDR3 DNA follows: TGTGCCAGCAGCTTAGGCCCGGTACAGAGCTCCTACGAGCAGTACTTC. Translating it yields CASSLGPVQSSYEQYF.

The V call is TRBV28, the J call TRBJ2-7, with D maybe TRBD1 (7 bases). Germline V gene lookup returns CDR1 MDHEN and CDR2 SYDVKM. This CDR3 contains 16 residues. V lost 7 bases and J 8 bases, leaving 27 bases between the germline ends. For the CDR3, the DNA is TGTGCCAGCATTTGTGGTGCGGGACAGTCTTGTACGAAGCAGTACTTC. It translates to CASICGAGQSCTKQYF.

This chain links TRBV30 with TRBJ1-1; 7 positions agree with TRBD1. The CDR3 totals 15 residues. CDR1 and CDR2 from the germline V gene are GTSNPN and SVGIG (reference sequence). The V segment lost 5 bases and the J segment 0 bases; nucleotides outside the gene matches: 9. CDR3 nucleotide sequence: TGTGCCTGGGCACGGGGACAGCAAATGAACACTGAAGCTTTCTTT. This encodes CAWARGQQMNTEAFF.